What follows are 29 T cell receptor beta chains derived from one specimen sequenced in a study of cytomegalovirus exposure and HLA in healthy donors. The PCR contained 60 Vbeta and 13 Jbeta primers. The table came from immunoSEQ multiplex PCR; TCRdb's copy has only in-frame clones and leaves some out. The table records about 110,000 clones, about three quarters of them present only once. The sample comprised PBMCs. These receptor sequences come from a middle-aged woman in good health and CMV-seropositive.

The chain combines TRBV18 with TRBJ2-5, with D possibly being TRBD1 (6 bases). Trimming pared 0 bases from V and 0 bases from J, leaving 11 bases between. The CDR3 consists of 16 residues. Looked up from germline, CDR1 is KGHSH and CDR2 is LQKENI. CDR3 amino acids: CASSPPGQRDQETQYF. CDR3 DNA: TGTGCCAGCTCACCACCCGGACAGCGCGACCAAGAGACCCAGTACTTC.

The chain is built from TRBV9 and TRBJ2-7; TRBD2 aligns across 9 bases. This CDR3 has 16 amino acids. Germline V gene sequence: CDR1 SGDLS, CDR2 YYNGEE. The ends lost 0 bases at V and 6 bases at J; junction bases unmatched: 10. The CDR3 DNA sequence: TGTGCCAGCAGCGTAGGTGCGGGGGGGCTAATGGGCGAGCAGTACTTC. This translates into CASSVGAGGLMGEQYF.

The CDR3 DNA is TGTGCCAGCTCCCCAGAGGTCTACACAGATACGCAGTATTTT. Translation: CASSPEVYTDTQYF. The chain joins TRBV18 to TRBJ2-3, with D uncertain. The CDR3 covers 14 residues. Trimming left V 6 bases short and J 2 bases short, with 12 bases between. CDR1 KGHSH and CDR2 LQKENI come from the germline V gene.

As DNA, the CDR3 is TGTGCCAGCACCCCACCGGACAGGTCTTTCTACGAGCAGTACTTC. It yields the protein CASTPPDRSFYEQYF. The chain is built from TRBV12-1 and TRBJ2-7; the table's D call, TRBD1, has no DNA check behind it. TRBV12-1 is a documented pseudogene. This CDR3 spans 15 amino acids.

This clone was detected only once. The chain recombines TRBV2 with TRBJ2-3; perhaps TRBD1 as D (6 bases). Germline values: CDR1 SNHLY, CDR2 FYNNEI. V was trimmed by 6 bases and J by 2 bases, leaving 21 bases between them. This CDR3 is 17 amino acids long. The CDR3, as DNA: TGTGCCAGCAGAATGAGGTCCGGGCAGGGGACCACAGATACGCAGTATTTT. Translating gives CASRMRSGQGTTDTQYF.

The chain carries TRBV27 and TRBJ1-1; no clear D gene. The V gene lost 7 bases and the J gene lost 0 bases, with 12 bases spanning the gap. The CDR3 consists of 14 residues. Germline V gives CDR1 MNHEY, CDR2 SMNVEV (reference sequence). The DNA of the CDR3 is TGTGCCAGCAACCTGGTCGGGGTGAACACTGAAGCTTTCTTT. Translation: CASNLVGVNTEAFF.

The chain is built from TRBV11-2 and TRBJ1-1; 8 bases align to TRBD1. Germline CDR1 SGHAT, CDR2 FQNNGV. The trim removed 5 bases at V and 6 bases at J, leaving 5 bases unmatched. There are 13 residues in the CDR3. The CDR3 spells CASSLGQAAEAFF. The CDR3 DNA is TGTGCCAGCAGCCTGGGACAGGCGGCTGAAGCTTTCTTT.

The rearrangement uses TRBV5-8 and TRBJ2-7, with TRBD1 matching 9 bases. Germline trimming cut 4 bases from V and 4 bases from J; bases unmatched to any gene: 12. Germline CDR1 reads SGHTS; CDR2 reads YDEGEE. The CDR3 is 16 amino acids. The CDR3 loop is CASSPSWGTGSYEQYF. The DNA for the CDR3 is TGTGCCAGCAGCCCATCTTGGGGGACAGGGAGTTACGAGCAGTACTTC.

The rearrangement joins TRBV2 to TRBJ1-5; no clear D gene. The CDR3 length is 15 residues. The germline V gene encodes CDR1 SNHLY and CDR2 FYNNEI. V lost 4 bases and J lost 1, with 11 bases in between. CDR3 amino acids: CASSVEAGSNQPQHF. The CDR3 coding sequence is TGTGCCAGCAGTGTGGAGGCGGGGAGCAATCAGCCCCAGCATTTT.

This rearrangement joins TRBV6-5 to TRBJ2-7, with TRBD1 as a possible D gene (6 bases). This CDR3 has 15 amino acids. V lost 6 bases to trimming and J lost 6 bases, with 21 bases between them. The germline CDR1 and CDR2 sequences are MNHEY and SVGAGI. For the CDR3, the DNA is TGTGCCAGCAGCCCGCAACAGGGAGTGTATAGCGAGCAGTACTTC. Translating gives CASSPQQGVYSEQYF.

The rearrangement links TRBV5-1 to TRBJ1-1, with D perhaps TRBD1 (5 bases). V lost 0 bases, J lost 1 base, and 10 bases lay in between. Looked up from germline, CDR1 is SGHRS and CDR2 is YFSETQ. The CDR3 has 15 residues. The CDR3 nucleotides are TGCGCCAGCAGCTTGGTCGGGGGGGGGAACACTGAAGCTTTCTTT. It codes for CASSLVGGGNTEAFF.

About this clone: This specimen includes other DNA sequences encoding the same CDR3. This chain links TRBV10-3 with TRBJ1-1; 9 nucleotides agree with TRBD1. With V trimmed by 8 bases and J by 2 bases, 3 bases remained unmatched. This CDR3 spans 13 amino acids. Germline lookup yields CDR1 ENHRY and CDR2 SYGVKD. CDR3 sequence reads: CAIGGQGNTEAFF. Here the CDR3 DNA reads TGTGCCATCGGGGGACAGGGCAACACTGAAGCTTTCTTT.

This rearrangement joins TRBV9 to TRBJ2-5, with TRBD2 matching over 13 bases. The CDR3 is 16 amino acids. Unmatched junction bases numbered 8, after V lost 4 bases and J lost 5 bases. CDR1 and CDR2 (germline): SGDLS, YYNGEE. The CDR3 coding sequence is TGTGCCAGCAGCCCTTGGACTAGCGGGGGCCGGGAGACCCAGTACTTC. It translates to CASSPWTSGGRETQYF. The full variable domain, rest sourced from reference TRBV9 and TRBJ2-5, is DSGVTQTPKHLITATGQRVTLRCSPRSGDLSVYWYQQSLDQGLQFLIQYYNGEERAKGNILERFSAQQFPDLHSELNLSSLELGDSALYFCASSPWTSGGRETQYFGPGTRLLVL.

The chain combines TRBV15 with TRBJ1-2; D is uncertain. V shed 3 bases and J shed 5 bases, with 19 bases lying between them. CDR1 and CDR2 (germline): LNHNV, YYDKDF (reference sequence). CDR3 length equals 16 residues. The CDR3 is CATSSARTTPGYGYTF. The CDR3 coding sequence is TGTGCCACCAGCAGTGCTAGGACCACTCCGGGGTATGGCTACACCTTC.

The chain employs TRBV15 and TRBJ1-4; possible D gene TRBD1, 5 bases. Trimming left V 5 bases short and J 2 bases short, with 12 bases between. Germline V gives CDR1 LNHNV, CDR2 YYDKDF (reference sequence). CDR3 length: 15 amino acids. The CDR3 reads CATSDQGSTNEKLFF. DNA of the CDR3: TGTGCCACCAGCGACCAGGGTTCGACTAATGAAAAACTGTTTTTT.

The chain uses TRBV18 and TRBJ2-7; D possibly corresponds to TRBD2 (6 bases). V lost 4 bases to trimming and J lost 5 bases, with 15 bases between them. The CDR3 totals 14 residues. Looked up from germline, CDR1 is KGHSH and CDR2 is LQKENI. Here the CDR3 DNA reads TGTGCCAGCTCACGATTGCCGGGGGAGGACGAGCAGTACTTC. Translating it yields CASSRLPGEDEQYF.

This chain joins TRBV7-9 and TRBJ1-5; 7 bases align to TRBD1. Germline CDR1 reads SEHNR; CDR2 reads FQNEAQ (reference sequence). Trimming took 3 bases from V and 3 from J; bases not matched to a gene: 2. There are 14 residues in the CDR3. CDR3 in amino acids: CASSFDRDNQPQHF. CDR3 nucleotides: TGTGCCAGCAGCTTCGACAGGGACAATCAGCCCCAGCATTTT.

In its sample, this clone was seen a few times. The chain joins TRBV4-3 to TRBJ2-3; TRBD2 aligns across 7 bases. V gave up 4 bases and J gave up 0 bases; unmatched junction bases: 4. This CDR3 contains 15 residues. CDR1 and CDR2 from the germline V gene are LGHNA and YSLEER. The CDR3 region is CASSPRAGSTDTQYF. The CDR3 DNA reads TGCGCCAGCAGCCCGAGAGCGGGGAGCACAGATACGCAGTATTTT.

The V gene is TRBV7-8, the J gene TRBJ2-3; TRBD1 might be the D (5 bases). The V and J ends lost 5 bases and 0 bases respectively, with 9 bases between them. CDR1 is SGHVS, CDR2 FQNEAQ, per germline. This CDR3 has 14 amino acids. CDR3 nucleotides: TGTGCCAGCAGCATACAGGAGAGCACAGATACGCAGTATTTT. Its translation: CASSIQESTDTQYF.

The chain employs TRBV5-4 and TRBJ2-6; 7 bases are a match to TRBD1. In germline, CDR1 is SGHNT, CDR2 YYREEE (reference sequence). Trimming took 4 bases from V and 4 from J; bases not matched to a gene: 8. The CDR3 is 16 amino acids. DNA of the CDR3: TGTGCCAGCAGCGTCTCAGGGGGAACGGGGGCCAACGTCCTGACTTTC. It yields the protein CASSVSGGTGANVLTF.

This sequence joins TRBV10-3 and TRBJ1-1, with TRBD1 identical over 10 bases. Losses at the gene ends were 10 bases for V and 6 bases for J; bases not matched to a gene: 11. This CDR3 is 14 amino acids long. Germline V gene sequence: CDR1 ENHRY, CDR2 SYGVKD. The CDR3 DNA reads TGTGCCACCGAACCGGGACAGGGGCCGGCTGAAGCTTTCTTT. It is translated as CATEPGQGPAEAFF.

The V gene is TRBV5-4, the J gene TRBJ1-1; no definite D call. This CDR3 region has 13 residues. V shed 0 bases and J shed 8 bases, with 11 bases lying between them. Germline V gene sequence: CDR1 SGHNT, CDR2 YYREEE (reference sequence). This chain's CDR3 is CASSLVGIAEAFF. CDR3 DNA: TGTGCCAGCAGCTTGGTGGGGATAGCGGAAGCTTTCTTT.

V is TRBV4-1 and J is TRBJ2-7, with 11 bases fitting TRBD2. The CDR3 has 15 residues. V shed 3 bases and J 2 bases; nucleotides not matched to a gene: 3. Per the germline V gene, CDR1 is MGHRA and CDR2 is YSYEKL. In DNA form, the CDR3 reads TGCGCCAGCAGCCAGAGACTAGCGGGGACCTACGAGCAGTACTTC. Translating gives CASSQRLAGTYEQYF.

The chain employs TRBV11-2 and TRBJ2-2, with 9 nucleotides matching TRBD1. The CDR3 length is 15 residues. The germline V gene has CDR1 SGHAT and CDR2 FQNNGV. V gave up 1 base and J gave up 6 bases; unmatched junction bases: 3. The CDR3 sequence is CASSLGTGVSGELFF. The CDR3 coding sequence is TGTGCCAGCAGCTTAGGGACAGGGGTATCCGGGGAGCTGTTTTTT.

This chain's CDR3 is CASSQDFGGSGNTIYF. CDR3 sequence (DNA): TGTGCCAGCAGCCAAGATTTCGGGGGCTCTGGAAACACCATATATTTT. This chain connects TRBV4-2 to TRBJ1-3, with TRBD1 as a possible D gene (5 bases). From germline, CDR1 is LGHNA and CDR2 YNFKEQ. V dropped 0 bases and J dropped 0 bases, with 9 bases sitting between them. The CDR3 has 16 amino acids.

The CDR3 DNA reads as TGTGCCAGCAGCCATCGCGCAGGGTTGGATTCACCCCTCCACTTT. This encodes CASSHRAGLDSPLHF. The V call is TRBV6-5, the J call TRBJ1-6; TRBD1 is a possible D gene (5 bases). This CDR3 contains 15 residues. Germline V CDR1 and CDR2: MNHEY, SVGAGI. Trimming took 6 bases from V and 8 from J, leaving 17 bases between them.

The chain has TRBV9 and TRBJ1-2; 10 nucleotides match TRBD1. V lost 4 bases to trimming and J lost 7 bases; unmatched junction nucleotides: 7. Looked up from germline, CDR1 is SGDLS and CDR2 is YYNGEE. This CDR3 is 14 amino acids long. For the CDR3, the DNA is TGTGCCAGCAGCCCATCGACAGGGGGCTTTGGCTACACCTTC. Translation: CASSPSTGGFGYTF.

This sequence joins TRBV4-3 and TRBJ2-1, with TRBD1 identical over 9 bases. The V segment lost 3 bases and the J segment 8 bases; nucleotides outside the gene matches: 8. Germline CDR1 LGHNA, CDR2 YSLEER. The CDR3 is made up of 15 amino acids. CDR3 sequence reads: CASSHWGQGNDEQFF. CDR3 coding DNA: TGCGCCAGCAGCCATTGGGGACAGGGTAACGATGAGCAGTTCTTC.

V usage is TRBV2 and J usage is TRBJ1-1; D is possibly TRBD1 (5 bases). V was cut by 1 base and J by 2 bases, with 8 bases left in between. The CDR3 length is 14 residues. CDR1 SNHLY and CDR2 FYNNEI come from the germline V gene. For the CDR3, the DNA is TGTGCCAGCAGTGAAGACAGGATTAACACTGAAGCTTTCTTT. The encoded protein is CASSEDRINTEAFF.